The 21 T cell receptor beta chains below all came from one sample that was sequenced in a study of shared clonotypes between healthy human individuals. Assay used: immunoSEQ multiplex PCR; TCRdb lists only in-frame clones, some missing. The sample lists about 800,000 clones; about 96% were seen once. Naive CD8 cells, CD45RO-negative and positively selected for CCR7, excluded terminally differentiated effector memory CD45RA+ cells. The sample comprised naive CD8+ T cells sorted from blood. The source of these receptors is a young man in good health.

V is TRBV19 and J is TRBJ2-1; no clear D gene. Germline V CDR1 and CDR2: LNHDA, SQIVND (reference sequence). This CDR3 has 17 residues. Trimming cost V 6 bases and J 12 bases, with 30 bases left between them. The CDR3 DNA reads TGTGCCAGTAGCCCTCTTCGGCCTACTCCCCGCCAATTCGGGCAGTTCTTC. This encodes CASSPLRPTPRQFGQFF.

This sequence joins TRBV27 and TRBJ1-1; D unclear. CDR1 and CDR2 (germline): MNHEY, SMNVEV (reference sequence). Between the trimmed V and J ends, which lost 6 bases and 0 bases, there was a span of 8 bases. This CDR3 has 13 residues. The CDR3 here is CASSSGLNTEAFF. Here the CDR3 DNA reads TGTGCCAGCAGCTCTGGCCTGAACACTGAAGCTTTCTTT.

The rearrangement links TRBV6-5 to TRBJ2-7, with D perhaps matching TRBD2 (6 bases). V gave up 4 bases and J gave up 2 bases, with 12 bases separating them. Germline values: CDR1 MNHEY, CDR2 SVGAGI. The CDR3 is 14 amino acids. The CDR3 DNA reads as TGTGCCAGCAGTTTGGGACTTAACACCTACGAGCAGTACTTC. Translated: CASSLGLNTYEQYF.

This clone was found a few times. The rearrangement links TRBV7-8 to TRBJ2-5; D not resolved. Trimming removed 2 bases at V and 0 bases at J, with 10 bases between. The CDR3 length is 15 residues. Germline assignment: CDR1 SGHVS and CDR2 FQNEAQ. The CDR3 DNA follows: TGTGCCAGCAGCTTAACCGACGGAGACCAAGAGACCCAGTACTTC. Its protein product is CASSLTDGDQETQYF.

This sequence joins TRBV7-9 and TRBJ1-4; a weak D match, TRBD1 (6 bases). This CDR3 is 15 amino acids long. Germline lookup yields CDR1 SEHNR and CDR2 FQNEAQ (reference sequence). V lost 1 base and J 8 bases, leaving 14 bases between the germline ends. The CDR3 nucleotides are TGTGCCAGCAGCTTAGTTACGGGACACCGAGAAAAACTGTTTTTT. It yields the protein CASSLVTGHREKLFF.

The chain has TRBV6-6 and TRBJ2-1; 7 nucleotides match TRBD1. The J segment lost 1 base and the V segment lost 0 bases, leaving 3 bases of the junction unmatched. CDR1 MNHNY and CDR2 SVGAGI come from the germline V gene (reference sequence). The CDR3 has 16 residues. In nucleotides, the CDR3 is TGTGCCAGCAGTTACTCAGCGGACAGGTCCTACAATGAGCAGTTCTTC. Its translation is CASSYSADRSYNEQFF.

The genes are TRBV7-7 and TRBJ2-5, with 12 nucleotides matching TRBD2. V was clipped by 3 bases and J by 7 bases; unmatched bases: 24. The length of the CDR3 is 21 residues. The germline V gene has CDR1 SSHAT and CDR2 FNYEAQ (reference sequence). CDR3 DNA: TGTGCCAGCAGCTTGACTTGGGACAGGGGTTCGTCGGCTAGCGGGAGGGGGACCCAGTACTTC. Protein sequence: CASSLTWDRGSSASGRGTQYF.

CDR3 sequence: CASSGFRGPDTQYF. In nucleotides, the CDR3 is TGTGCCAGCAGTGGGTTTAGGGGGCCAGATACGCAGTATTTT. This chain connects TRBV25-1 to TRBJ2-3; the match to TRBD1 covers 7 bases. CDR1 and CDR2 (germline): MGHDK, SYGVNS. Trimming cost V 4 bases and J 4 bases; bases outside gene matches: 5. The CDR3 is made up of 14 amino acids. Combining the CDR3 with reference TRBV25-1 and TRBJ2-3 gives the whole variable domain EADIYQTPRYLVIGTGKKITLECSQTMGHDKMYWYQQDPGMELHLIHYSYGVNSTEKGDLSSESTVSRIRTEHFPLTLESARPSHTSQYLCASSGFRGPDTQYFGPGTRLTVL.

On this clone: One end of the junction does not line up with germline, which may come from a read error. The chain combines TRBV7-9 with TRBJ2-7, with TRBD2 identical over 11 bases. The germline V gene encodes CDR1 SEHNR and CDR2 FQNEAQ (reference sequence). This CDR3 region has 16 residues. CDR3 nucleotides: TGTGCCAGCAGCATAGCGGGAGGGCCTACTGTCTACGAGCAGTACTTC. Its protein is CASSIAGGPTVYEQYF.

The chain employs TRBV27 and TRBJ2-7; either TRBD1 or TRBD2 may fit D (5 bases each). This CDR3 region has 14 residues. Germline V gene data show CDR1 as MNHEY and CDR2 as SMNVEV (reference sequence). Trimming took off 4 bases at V and 7 bases at J, with 17 bases between the two ends. The DNA of the CDR3 is TGTGCCAGCAGTTCGACGGGACCCACGGGTGAGCAGTACTTC. It is translated as CASSSTGPTGEQYF.

This clone appeared once. The rearrangement joins TRBV4-1 to TRBJ1-3; D is unresolved. The length of the CDR3 is 17 residues. V lost 0 bases and J 0 bases, leaving 12 bases between the germline ends. Germline-derived CDR1 and CDR2 are MGHRA and YSYEKL. CDR3 sequence (DNA): TGCGCCAGCAGCCAAGATGAAGCGGCCCTCTCTGGAAACACCATATATTTT. Protein product: CASSQDEAALSGNTIYF.

V gene TRBV2 combines with J gene TRBJ1-1, with D unresolved. V was cut by 7 bases and J by 0 bases, with 9 bases left in between. This CDR3 is built from 13 residues. Germline CDR1 and CDR2: SNHLY and FYNNEI. Here the CDR3 reads CASIGKVNTEAFF. CDR3 coding DNA: TGTGCCAGCATAGGGAAGGTGAACACTGAAGCTTTCTTT.

The rearrangement uses TRBV7-9 and TRBJ2-7; D tentatively reads TRBD1 or TRBD2 (5 bases each). V was cut by 5 bases and J by 0 bases, with 14 bases left in between. Germline V CDR1 and CDR2: SEHNR, FQNEAQ (reference sequence). The CDR3 is 15 residues long. The CDR3 sequence: CASSPTAVSSYEQYF. As DNA, the CDR3 is TGTGCCAGCAGCCCGACAGCGGTGAGCTCCTACGAGCAGTACTTC.

The rearrangement links TRBV7-2 to TRBJ2-7; 13 bases fit TRBD2. Germline assignment: CDR1 SGHTA and CDR2 FQGNSA. Losses at the gene ends were 2 bases for V and 6 bases for J; bases not matched to a gene: 13. This CDR3 spans 18 amino acids. The CDR3 DNA sequence: TGTGCCAGCAGCTTAAGAGGTGCCCTACGGACTAGCGGGAGCGAGCAGTACTTC. As protein: CASSLRGALRTSGSEQYF.

The chain is built from TRBV11-2 and TRBJ2-7; TRBD1 matches at 10 bases. This CDR3 has 15 residues. The V and J ends lost 5 bases and 3 bases, in that order; junction bases with no gene match: 7. CDR1 is SGHAT, CDR2 FQNNGV, per germline. The CDR3 DNA is TGTGCCAGCAGCACCGCGGACAGGGGGGGCTACGAGCAGTACTTC. This sequence encodes CASSTADRGGYEQYF.

V usage is TRBV25-1 and J usage is TRBJ2-1; TRBD2 agrees at 7 bases. The junction had 12 bases not matched to a gene; V was cut back by 8 bases and J by 2 bases. CDR3 size: 16 residues. From germline, CDR1 is MGHDK and CDR2 SYGVNS. CDR3 DNA sequence: TGTGCCAGCGGGACTCCTGGGAGGGAACCCTACAATGAGCAGTTCTTC. Translated, it gives CASGTPGREPYNEQFF.

This sequence joins TRBV10-3 and TRBJ2-7, with D uncertain. The V gene's germline CDR1 is ENHRY and CDR2 SYGVKD. V lost 0 bases and J 2 bases, leaving 8 bases between the germline ends. The length of the CDR3 is 14 residues. The CDR3 is CAISESGVTYEQYF. Here the CDR3 DNA reads TGTGCCATCAGTGAGTCTGGGGTCACCTACGAGCAGTACTTC.

The chain is built from TRBV4-2 and TRBJ2-1; D is possibly TRBD2 (5 bases). The length of the CDR3 is 14 residues. The V gene lost 0 bases and the J gene lost 8 bases, with 11 bases spanning the gap. Germline CDR1 reads LGHNA; CDR2 reads YNFKEQ. CDR3 amino acids: CASSQETYGDEQFF. The CDR3 DNA reads TGTGCCAGCAGCCAAGAAACGTACGGGGATGAGCAGTTCTTC.

The CDR3 sequence is CASSSTLTRLRTEAFF. For the CDR3, the DNA is TGTGCCAGCAGTTCCACCTTAACCAGGTTACGGACTGAAGCTTTCTTT. This chain links TRBV6-6 with TRBJ1-1, with D unclear. The V end lost 4 bases, the J end lost 5 bases, and 20 bases lay between the germline ends. The CDR3 sequence is 16 residues long. Germline V gene data show CDR1 as MNHNY and CDR2 as SVGAGI (reference sequence).

This clone has only one observation. The sample has other DNA sequences that encode this CDR3 too. This chain links TRBV5-1 with TRBJ2-7, with a tentative D call TRBD2 (5 bases). Trimming stripped 5 bases from V and 2 bases from J, with 5 bases between. The germline V gene encodes CDR1 SGHRS and CDR2 YFSETQ. The CDR3 length is 11 residues. The CDR3 DNA reads as TGCGCCAGCAGGGGAGCCTACGAGCAGTACTTC. It yields the protein CASRGAYEQYF.

The chain uses TRBV7-9 and TRBJ2-2, with 7 bases identical to TRBD2. The CDR3 is 17 residues long. Trimming took 5 bases from V and 5 from J; bases not matched to a gene: 14. Germline V gene data show CDR1 as SEHNR and CDR2 as FQNEAQ (reference sequence). DNA of the CDR3: TGTGCCAGCAGCCTTTCCACCCGCGGGAGACGGACCGGGGAGCTGTTTTTT. This codes for CASSLSTRGRRTGELFF.